The 29 T cell receptor beta chains reported below all come from one sample, sequenced in a study of CD8+ T cells in alopecia areata. The treatment is: oral pan-JAK inhibitor, 5-10 mg twice daily. cDNA prepared by RNA extraction and subsequent reverse transcription served as the template for sequencing. Sequenced by immunoSEQ multiplex PCR; TCRdb stores in-frame clones only, minus some. The sample lists roughly 70,000 clones; roughly 28% were seen once. The sample consisted of CD8+ T cells sorted from blood, taken at week 4, from a patient treated with tofacitinib. The receptors derive from a human donor with alopecia areata.

This clone was counted between two and nine times. The chain has TRBV29-1 and TRBJ1-5, with D possibly TRBD1 on 5 matching bases. The germline V gene encodes CDR1 SQVTM and CDR2 ANQGSEA. V lost 0 bases, J lost 15 bases, and 15 bases lay in between. The CDR3 consists of 12 residues. This CDR3 is CSVEDPTGTGHF. For the CDR3, the DNA is TGCAGCGTTGAAGATCCTACAGGAACAGGGCATTTT.

This clone appeared a few times. This chain joins TRBV15 and TRBJ1-2; the D is unclear. CDR3 size: 15 residues. Trimming cost V 5 bases and J 5 bases, with 18 bases left between them. Germline V lookup: CDR1 LNHNV, CDR2 YYDKDF (reference sequence). CDR3 loop: CATSPTRAGGYGYTF. DNA for the CDR3: TGTGCCACCAGCCCTACTCGGGCCGGTGGGTATGGCTACACCTTC.

The chain is built from TRBV29-1 and TRBJ1-2, with 8 bases aligning to TRBD1. From germline, CDR1 is SQVTM and CDR2 ANQGSEA. V shed 2 bases, J shed 7 bases, and the junction held 12 bases outside the gene matches. This CDR3 is built from 15 residues. DNA of the CDR3: TGCAGCGTTGAATCGGGGACAGGACTCCCCGGTGGCTACACCTTC. This gives the protein CSVESGTGLPGGYTF.

The sample holds one count of this clone. This rearrangement joins TRBV15 to TRBJ2-1; weak D call: TRBD2 (5 bases). CDR1 and CDR2 from the germline V gene are LNHNV and YYDKDF (reference sequence). Between the trimmed V and J ends, which lost 5 bases and 0 bases, there was a span of 14 bases. The CDR3 covers 16 residues. Here the CDR3 reads CATSDYEGSSYNEQFF. CDR3 DNA sequence: TGTGCCACCAGCGACTATGAAGGGAGCTCCTACAATGAGCAGTTCTTC.

This clone was counted a few times. V is TRBV29-1 and J is TRBJ2-7; D is unclear. The germline V and J ends were trimmed by 4 bases and 3 bases, with 10 bases remaining between them. The CDR3 totals 12 residues. Germline lookup yields CDR1 SQVTM and CDR2 ANQGSEA. The CDR3 reads CSVVTVFYEQYF. Written as DNA, the CDR3 is TGCAGCGTTGTAACGGTTTTCTACGAGCAGTACTTC.

This chain links TRBV14 with TRBJ2-7, with D tentatively TRBD1 or TRBD2 (7 bases each). Trimming removed 1 base at V and 6 bases at J, with 22 bases between. This CDR3 spans 17 amino acids. CDR1 and CDR2 (germline): SGHDN, FVKESK. CDR3 in DNA: TGTGCCAGCAGCCAAGCCCTCACGATGTCAGGGGGGGCCGAGCAGTACTTC. Translation gives CASSQALTMSGGAEQYF.

This clone appeared a few times. This chain uses TRBV30 with TRBJ1-5; no clear D gene. Trimming took off 5 bases at V and 7 bases at J, with 9 bases between the two ends. The CDR3 runs 11 residues. CDR1 and CDR2 (germline): GTSNPN, SVGIG (reference sequence). CDR3 residues: CAWGLGQPQHF. The DNA of the CDR3 is TGTGCCTGGGGGTTGGGCCAGCCCCAGCATTTT.

The genes are TRBV2 and TRBJ2-7; the D is unclear. V shed 6 bases and J shed 2 bases, with 11 bases lying between them. Germline CDR1 SNHLY, CDR2 FYNNEI. The CDR3 is 13 amino acids. This CDR3 is CASRDISAYEQYF. The CDR3 DNA reads TGTGCCAGCAGAGATATTAGTGCCTACGAGCAGTACTTC.

The chain carries TRBV30 and TRBJ2-3; 8 bases line up with TRBD2. Trimming removed 4 bases from V and 2 bases from J; junction bases left unmatched: 5. CDR3 length: 14 residues. Germline lookup yields CDR1 GTSNPN and CDR2 SVGIG (reference sequence). The CDR3 reads CAWTGLGITDTQYF. The CDR3 DNA follows: TGTGCCTGGACGGGACTAGGAATCACAGATACGCAGTATTTT.

J is TRBJ2-4 and V is TRBV5-1, with 10 bases identical to TRBD2. V lost 4 bases and J lost 7; bases outside the gene matches: 2. Germline loops: CDR1 SGHRS, CDR2 YFSETQ. The CDR3 is 13 amino acids. For the CDR3, the DNA is TGCGCCAGCAGCGAGACTAGCGGGAACATTCAGTACTTC. This translates into CASSETSGNIQYF. The full variable domain, with the rest looked up from reference TRBV5-1 and TRBJ2-4, is KAGVTQTPRYLIKTRGQQVTLSCSPISGHRSVSWYQQTPGQGLQFLFEYFSETQRNKGNFPGRFSGRQFSNSRSEMNVSTLELGDSALYLCASSETSGNIQYFGAGTRLSVL.

The chain uses TRBV29-1 and TRBJ1-2; D gene ambiguous. V gave up 5 bases and J gave up 1 base, with 5 bases separating them. Germline lookup yields CDR1 SQVTM and CDR2 ANQGSEA. The CDR3 length is 11 residues. This chain's CDR3 is CSVPDNYGYTF. The CDR3 coding sequence is TGCAGCGTTCCAGATAACTATGGCTACACCTTC.

The rearrangement joins TRBV19 to TRBJ2-1; the match to TRBD2 covers 7 bases. J gave up 4 bases and V 6 bases, and 12 bases lay outside the gene matches. Germline V gene data show CDR1 as LNHDA and CDR2 as SQIVND (reference sequence). The length of the CDR3 is 16 residues. CDR3 nucleotides: TGTGCCAGTAGACGGGACGGGGGGTCCCCTTACAATGAGCAGTTCTTC. Translating gives CASRRDGGSPYNEQFF. Variable domain in full (rest from reference TRBV19 and TRBJ2-1): DGGITQSPKYLFRKEGQNVTLSCEQNLNHDAMYWYRQDPGQGLRLIYYSQIVNDFQKGDIAEGYSVSREKKESFPLTVTSAQKNPTAFYLCASRRDGGSPYNEQFFGPGTRLTVL.

The chain links TRBV9 to TRBJ2-7; 8 nucleotides align to TRBD2. Germline CDR1 and CDR2: SGDLS and YYNGEE. The J segment lost 1 base and the V segment lost 0 bases, leaving 3 bases of the junction unmatched. CDR3 length: 15 amino acids. CDR3 coding DNA: TGTGCCAGCAGCGTAGGGCTAGCGGGTTCCTACGAGCAGTACTTC. It is translated as CASSVGLAGSYEQYF.

This clone was seen a handful of times. One end of the junction fails to match germline, which may point to a read error. The chain joins TRBV29-1 to TRBJ2-7; TRBD2 aligns across 9 bases. The CDR3 covers 13 residues. The germline gives CDR1 SQVTM, CDR2 ANQGSEA. CDR3 nucleotides: TGCAGCGCTGAAGCGGGAGGCTCCTACGAGCAGTACTTC. It is translated as CSAEAGGSYEQYF.

A few counts support this clone. The DNA of the CDR3 is TGCAGCGTAGTGACTAGCGTGGTCTACAATGAGCAGTTCTTC. Protein product: CSVVTSVVYNEQFF. The J gene is TRBJ2-1, the V gene TRBV29-1; 8 bases are shared with TRBD2. Per the germline V gene, CDR1 is SQVTM and CDR2 is ANQGSEA. The CDR3 is 14 amino acids. J gave up 3 bases and V 6 bases, and 7 bases lay outside the gene matches.

This clone was seen a handful of times. The chain links TRBV6-1 to TRBJ2-1, with a weak D call TRBD1 (6 bases). Germline-derived CDR1 and CDR2 are MNHNS and SASEGT. The CDR3 runs 11 residues. The V and J ends lost 5 bases and 12 bases respectively, with 11 bases between them. The chain's CDR3 is CASSPDRTQFF. CDR3 DNA sequence: TGTGCCAGCAGTCCGGACAGAACGCAGTTCTTC.

This clone has more than one count but fewer than ten. J is TRBJ2-7 and V is TRBV23-1, with D hard to call. TRBV23-1 qualifies as an ORF whose function is uncertain. This CDR3 has 13 residues. Trimming took 4 bases from V and 2 from J, leaving 9 bases between them. In DNA form, the CDR3 reads TGCGCCAGCAGTCGGAGAATCACCTACGAGCAGTACTTC. Protein: CASSRRITYEQYF.

Here the CDR3 reads CASAMNTEAFF. CDR3 DNA: TGTGCTAGTGCCATGAACACTGAAGCTTTCTTT. The rearrangement uses TRBV12-5 and TRBJ1-1; D uncertain. V was clipped by 7 bases and J by 0 bases, with 3 bases between them. CDR1 and CDR2 from the germline V gene are LGHNT and FRNRAP. CDR3 length equals 11 residues. The whole variable domain, filled in from reference TRBV12-5 and TRBJ1-1, reads DARVTQTPRHKVTEMGQEVTMRCQPILGHNTVFWYRQTMMQGLELLAYFRNRAPLDDSGMPKDRFSAEMPDATLATLKIQPSEPRDSAVYFCASAMNTEAFFGQGTRLTVV.

The V gene is TRBV29-1, the J gene TRBJ2-2; D not certain. V lost 4 bases, J lost 0 bases, and 6 bases lay in between. Germline V gene lookup returns CDR1 SQVTM and CDR2 ANQGSEA. The CDR3 has 13 residues. The CDR3: CSVVRSNTGELFF. Here the CDR3 DNA reads TGCAGCGTTGTCAGATCGAACACCGGGGAGCTGTTTTTT.

This clone occurred a few times. As DNA, the CDR3 is TGCAGCGCCGAAACTACTAGCGGGATATACAATGAGCAGTTCTTC. Translated, it gives CSAETTSGIYNEQFF. J is TRBJ2-1 and V is TRBV29-1; TRBD2 matches at 10 bases. Germline trimming cut 7 bases from V and 4 bases from J; bases unmatched to any gene: 10. The CDR3 is 15 amino acids. CDR1 is SQVTM and CDR2 is ANQGSEA in the germline V gene.

V and J are TRBV5-1 and TRBJ1-1, with TRBD1 matching 9 bases. Trimming took 3 bases from V and 5 from J; bases not matched to a gene: 8. CDR1 and CDR2 (germline): SGHRS, YFSETQ. There are 15 residues in the CDR3. The CDR3 spells CASSSFPGQGTEAFF. The CDR3 DNA sequence: TGCGCCAGCAGCTCCTTTCCGGGACAGGGTACTGAAGCTTTCTTT.

The chain combines TRBV30 with TRBJ2-3; TRBD1 matches at 10 bases. V dropped 8 bases and J dropped 0; count of bases not matched to a gene: 8. Germline lookup yields CDR1 GTSNPN and CDR2 SVGIG (reference sequence). The length of the CDR3 is 15 residues. This CDR3 is CAHARDRGSTDTQYF. The CDR3 DNA reads TGTGCCCACGCCCGGGACAGGGGAAGCACAGATACGCAGTATTTT.

CDR3 residues: CASSGTGSNYGYTF. CDR3 sequence (DNA): TGTGCCAGCAGCGGGACAGGCTCTAACTATGGCTACACCTTC. The chain uses TRBV5-4 and TRBJ1-2; TRBD1 matches 8 bases. The CDR3 loop spans 14 amino acids. The V gene end was trimmed by 4 bases and the J gene end by 0 bases; junction bases not matched to a gene: 2. Germline loops: CDR1 SGHNT, CDR2 YYREEE (reference sequence).

The rearrangement joins TRBV5-1 to TRBJ2-1, with 7 bases aligning to TRBD2. The CDR3 runs 14 residues. The V gene end was trimmed by 3 bases and the J gene end by 5 bases; junction bases not matched to a gene: 5. Germline V gene data show CDR1 as SGHRS and CDR2 as YFSETQ. DNA of the CDR3: TGCGCCAGCAGCTGGCTAGCGGCAAACAATGAGCAGTTCTTC. Its protein product is CASSWLAANNEQFF.

The chain carries TRBV5-4 and TRBJ2-5; 7 nucleotides agree with TRBD2. The V and J ends lost 3 bases and 3 bases, in that order; junction bases with no gene match: 11. CDR3 length: 16 residues. Germline V gives CDR1 SGHNT, CDR2 YYREEE (reference sequence). CDR3 nucleotides: TGTGCCAGCAGCTCCCGAGGGGCGGGAGTAGAAGAGACCCAGTACTTC. This translates into CASSSRGAGVEETQYF.

This clone has only a few counts. Different DNA sequences within this sample yield the same CDR3. V gene TRBV5-4 combines with J gene TRBJ1-1; no firm D call. The germline CDR1 and CDR2 sequences are SGHNT and YYREEE (reference sequence). The CDR3 has 13 amino acids. The V and J ends lost 4 bases and 1 base respectively, with 8 bases between them. Here the CDR3 reads CASSLRGNTEAFF. The CDR3 DNA is TGTGCCAGCAGCCTTCGGGGGAACACTGAAGCTTTCTTT.

The rearrangement joins TRBV29-1 to TRBJ2-7, with D unresolved. The CDR3 runs to 13 residues. Per the germline V gene, CDR1 is SQVTM and CDR2 is ANQGSEA. Trimming took 4 bases from V and 2 from J, leaving 12 bases between them. The CDR3 DNA follows: TGCAGCGTTGTCCCCTCCTGGACCTACGAGCAGTACTTC. It translates to CSVVPSWTYEQYF.

This clone showed up just a few times. The rearrangement joins TRBV29-1 to TRBJ2-7; TRBD1 agrees at 10 bases. Per the germline V gene, CDR1 is SQVTM and CDR2 is ANQGSEA. Trimming took 3 bases from V and 6 from J; bases not matched to a gene: 5. CDR3 length: 13 residues. CDR3 protein: CSVDGQGESEQYF. The CDR3 region has the DNA TGCAGCGTTGACGGACAGGGGGAATCCGAGCAGTACTTC.

This clone was detected a few times. The chain recombines TRBV7-2 with TRBJ2-3; the D is unclear. The CDR3 consists of 11 residues. Looked up from germline, CDR1 is SGHTA and CDR2 is FQGNSA. The V gene lost 2 bases and the J gene lost 5 bases, with 2 bases spanning the gap. The CDR3 loop is CASSLLDTQYF. For the CDR3, the DNA is TGTGCCAGCAGCTTATTAGATACGCAGTATTTT. The full variable domain, its missing parts supplied by reference TRBV7-2 and TRBJ2-3, is GAGVSQSPSNKVTEKGKDVELRCDPISGHTALYWYRQSLGQGLEFLIYFQGNSAPDKSGLPSDRFSAERTGGSVSTLTIQRTQQEDSAVYLCASSLLDTQYFGPGTRLTVL.